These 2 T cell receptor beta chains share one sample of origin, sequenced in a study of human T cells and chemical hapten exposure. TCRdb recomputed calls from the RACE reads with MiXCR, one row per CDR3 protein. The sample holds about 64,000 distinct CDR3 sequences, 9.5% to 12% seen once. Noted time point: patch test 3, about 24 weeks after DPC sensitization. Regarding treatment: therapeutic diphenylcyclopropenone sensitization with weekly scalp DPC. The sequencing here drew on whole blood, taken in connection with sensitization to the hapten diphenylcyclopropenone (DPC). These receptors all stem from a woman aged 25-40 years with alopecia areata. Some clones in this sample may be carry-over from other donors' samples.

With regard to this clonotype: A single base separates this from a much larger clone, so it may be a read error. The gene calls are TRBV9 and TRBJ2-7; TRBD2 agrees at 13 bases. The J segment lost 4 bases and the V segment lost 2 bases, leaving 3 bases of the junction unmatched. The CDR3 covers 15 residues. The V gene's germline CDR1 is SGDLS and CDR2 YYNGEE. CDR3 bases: TGTGCCAGCAGCGTCGGGACTAGCGGGATATACGAGCAGTACTTC. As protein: CASSVGTSGIYEQYF.

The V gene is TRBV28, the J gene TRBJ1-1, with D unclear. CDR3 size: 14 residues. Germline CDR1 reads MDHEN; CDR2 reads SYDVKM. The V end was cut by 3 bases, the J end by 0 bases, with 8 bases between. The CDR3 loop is CASSLEFVNTEAFF. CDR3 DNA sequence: TGTGCCAGCAGTTTGGAGTTTGTGAACACTGAAGCTTTCTTT.